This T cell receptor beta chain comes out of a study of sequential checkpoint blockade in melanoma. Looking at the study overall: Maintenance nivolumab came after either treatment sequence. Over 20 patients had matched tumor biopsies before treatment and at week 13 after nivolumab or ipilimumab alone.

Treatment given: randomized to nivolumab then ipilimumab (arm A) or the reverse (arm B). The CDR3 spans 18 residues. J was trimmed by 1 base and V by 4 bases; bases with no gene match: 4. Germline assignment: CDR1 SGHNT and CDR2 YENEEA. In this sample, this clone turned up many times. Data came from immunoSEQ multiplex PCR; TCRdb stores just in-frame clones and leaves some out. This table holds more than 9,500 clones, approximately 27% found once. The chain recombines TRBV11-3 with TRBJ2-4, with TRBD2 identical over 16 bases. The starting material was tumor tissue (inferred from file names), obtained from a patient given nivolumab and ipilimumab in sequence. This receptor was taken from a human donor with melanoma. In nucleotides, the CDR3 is TGTGCCAGCAGCTCGGGACTAGCGGGGGGGATTGCCAAAAACATTCAGTACTTC. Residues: CASSSGLAGGIAKNIQYF.